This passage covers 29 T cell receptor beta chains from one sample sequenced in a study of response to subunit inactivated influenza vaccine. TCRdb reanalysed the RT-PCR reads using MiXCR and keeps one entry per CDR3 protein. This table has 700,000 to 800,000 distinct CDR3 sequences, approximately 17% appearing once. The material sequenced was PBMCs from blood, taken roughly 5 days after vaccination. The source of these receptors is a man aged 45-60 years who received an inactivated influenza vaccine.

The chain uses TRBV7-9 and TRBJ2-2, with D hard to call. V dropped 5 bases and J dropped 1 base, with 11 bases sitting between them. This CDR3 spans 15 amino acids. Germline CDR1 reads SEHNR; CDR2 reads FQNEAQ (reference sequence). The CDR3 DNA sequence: TGTGCCAGCAGCCACAAACTAAAGAACACCGGGGAGCTGTTTTTT. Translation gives CASSHKLKNTGELFF.

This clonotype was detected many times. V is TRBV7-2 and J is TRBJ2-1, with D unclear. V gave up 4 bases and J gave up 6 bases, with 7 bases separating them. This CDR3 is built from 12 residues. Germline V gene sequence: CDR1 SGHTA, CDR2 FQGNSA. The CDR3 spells CASSSFGNEQFF. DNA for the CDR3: TGTGCCAGCAGCTCCTTTGGCAATGAGCAGTTCTTC.

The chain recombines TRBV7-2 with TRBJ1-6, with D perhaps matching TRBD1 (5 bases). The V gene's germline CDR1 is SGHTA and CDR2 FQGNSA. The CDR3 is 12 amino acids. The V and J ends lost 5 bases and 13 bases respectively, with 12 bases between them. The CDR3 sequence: CASSHTRGPLHF. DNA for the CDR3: TGTGCCAGCAGCCACACTCGGGGCCCCCTCCACTTT. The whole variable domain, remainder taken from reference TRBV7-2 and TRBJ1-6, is GAGVSQSPSNKVTEKGKDVELRCDPISGHTALYWYRQSLGQGLEFLIYFQGNSAPDKSGLPSDRFSAERTGGSVSTLTIQRTQQEDSAVYLCASSHTRGPLHFGNGTRLTVT.

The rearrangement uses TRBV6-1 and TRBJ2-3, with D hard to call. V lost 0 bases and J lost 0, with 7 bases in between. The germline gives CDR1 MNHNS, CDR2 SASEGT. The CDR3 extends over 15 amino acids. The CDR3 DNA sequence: TGTGCCAGCAGTGAAGCGGGTAGGAGCACAGATACGCAGTATTTT. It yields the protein CASSEAGRSTDTQYF.

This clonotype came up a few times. CDR3 in DNA: TGCAGCGTTGACAGGGGACTCGGGGCAGACTATGGCTACACCTTC. Its translation: CSVDRGLGADYGYTF. The chain has TRBV29-1 and TRBJ1-2, with D possibly being TRBD1 (6 bases). There are 15 residues in the CDR3. With 3 bases removed from V and 3 bases from J, the gap between germline ends came to 17 bases. CDR1 and CDR2 from the germline V gene are SQVTM and ANQGSEA.

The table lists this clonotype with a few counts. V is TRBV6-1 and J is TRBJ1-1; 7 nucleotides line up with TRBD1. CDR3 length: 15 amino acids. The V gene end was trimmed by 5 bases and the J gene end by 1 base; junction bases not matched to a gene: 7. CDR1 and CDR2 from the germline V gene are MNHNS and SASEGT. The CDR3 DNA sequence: TGTGCCAGCAGTACCGGGACAGAGGGGAACACTGAAGCTTTCTTT. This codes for CASSTGTEGNTEAFF.

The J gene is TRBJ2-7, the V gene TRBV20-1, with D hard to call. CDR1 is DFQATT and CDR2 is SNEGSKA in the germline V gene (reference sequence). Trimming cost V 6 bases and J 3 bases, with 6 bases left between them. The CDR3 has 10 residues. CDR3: CSASDYEQYF. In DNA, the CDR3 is TGCAGTGCAAGCGACTACGAGCAGTACTTC.

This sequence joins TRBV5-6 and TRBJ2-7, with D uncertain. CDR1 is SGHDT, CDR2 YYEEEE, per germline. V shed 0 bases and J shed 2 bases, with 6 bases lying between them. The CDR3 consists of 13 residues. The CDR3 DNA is TGTGCCAGCAGCTTGGTCACCCCCTACGAGCAGTACTTC. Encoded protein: CASSLVTPYEQYF.

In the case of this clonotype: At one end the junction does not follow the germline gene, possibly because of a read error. The CDR3 loop is CASSVASPGRTSTDTQYF. The CDR3 DNA reads as TGTGCCAGCAGCGTAGCGTCCCCCGGCAGGACTAGCACCGATACGCAGTATTTT. The genes are TRBV9 and TRBJ2-3, with 8 bases identical to TRBD2. The germline V gene has CDR1 SGDLS and CDR2 YYNGEE. CDR3 size: 18 residues.

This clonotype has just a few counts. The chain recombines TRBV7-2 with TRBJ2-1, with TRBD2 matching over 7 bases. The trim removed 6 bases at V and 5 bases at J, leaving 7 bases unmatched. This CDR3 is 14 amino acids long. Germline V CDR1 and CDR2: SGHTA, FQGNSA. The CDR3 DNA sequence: TGTGCCAGCAGGGGCGGGAGAGTGGACAATGAGCAGTTCTTC. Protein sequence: CASRGGRVDNEQFF.

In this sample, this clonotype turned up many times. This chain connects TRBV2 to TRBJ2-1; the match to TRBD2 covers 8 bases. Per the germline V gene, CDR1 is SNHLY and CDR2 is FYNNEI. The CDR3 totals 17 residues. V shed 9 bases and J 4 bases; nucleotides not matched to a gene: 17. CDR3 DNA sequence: TGTGCCAGTAGACCCCCCTCTGGCGGGGGGCGATACAATGAGCAGTTCTTC. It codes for CASRPPSGGGRYNEQFF.

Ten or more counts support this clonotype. The CDR3 DNA reads as TGTGCCAGCAGCTTGGGGAGGGGCCAAGAGACCCAGTACTTC. Protein sequence: CASSLGRGQETQYF. The chain links TRBV12-3 or TRBV12-4 to TRBJ2-5, with 7 bases lining up with TRBD2. The V and J ends lost 6 bases and 1 base, in that order; junction bases with no gene match: 5. This CDR3 comprises 14 residues.

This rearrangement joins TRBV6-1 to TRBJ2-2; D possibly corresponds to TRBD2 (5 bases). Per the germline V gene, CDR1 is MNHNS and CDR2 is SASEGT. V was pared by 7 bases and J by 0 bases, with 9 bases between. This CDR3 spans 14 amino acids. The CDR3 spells CASTSGSNTGELFF. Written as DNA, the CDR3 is TGTGCCAGCACCTCGGGATCGAACACCGGGGAGCTGTTTTTT.

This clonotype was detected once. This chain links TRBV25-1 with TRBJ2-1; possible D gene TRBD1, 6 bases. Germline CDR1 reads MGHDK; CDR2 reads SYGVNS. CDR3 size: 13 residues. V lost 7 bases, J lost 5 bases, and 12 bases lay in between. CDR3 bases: TGTGCCAGCAAACACAGGGCTCACAATGAGCAGTTCTTC. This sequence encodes CASKHRAHNEQFF.

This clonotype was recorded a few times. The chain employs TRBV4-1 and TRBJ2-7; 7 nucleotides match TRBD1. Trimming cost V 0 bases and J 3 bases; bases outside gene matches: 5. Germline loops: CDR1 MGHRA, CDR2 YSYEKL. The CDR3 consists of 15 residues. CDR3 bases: TGCGCCAGCAGCCAAGATGGCAGGGGGTTCTACGAGCAGTACTTC. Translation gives CASSQDGRGFYEQYF.

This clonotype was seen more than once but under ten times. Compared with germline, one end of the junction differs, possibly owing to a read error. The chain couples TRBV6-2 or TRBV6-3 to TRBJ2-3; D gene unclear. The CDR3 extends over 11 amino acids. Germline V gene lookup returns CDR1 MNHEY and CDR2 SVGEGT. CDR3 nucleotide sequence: TGTGCCAGCAGTGACTCACCCCCGCAGTATTTT. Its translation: CASSDSPPQYF.

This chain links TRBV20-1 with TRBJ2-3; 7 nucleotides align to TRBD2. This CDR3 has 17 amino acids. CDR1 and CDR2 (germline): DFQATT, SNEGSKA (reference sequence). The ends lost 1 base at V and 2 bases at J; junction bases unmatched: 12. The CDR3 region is CSARGPLQRGITDTQYF. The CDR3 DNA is TGCAGTGCTAGAGGTCCTCTCCAGCGGGGTATCACAGATACGCAGTATTTT.

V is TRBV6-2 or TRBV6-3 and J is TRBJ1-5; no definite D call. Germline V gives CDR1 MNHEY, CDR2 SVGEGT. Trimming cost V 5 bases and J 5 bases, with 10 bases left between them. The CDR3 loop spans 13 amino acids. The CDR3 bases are TGTGCCAGCAGTGTGACACAAGATCAGCCCCAGCATTTT. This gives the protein CASSVTQDQPQHF.

CDR3 loop: CSARDPAEADTQYF. As DNA, the CDR3 is TGCAGTGCTAGAGATCCTGCGGAGGCAGATACGCAGTATTTT. The rearrangement joins TRBV20-1 to TRBJ2-3; possibly TRBD2 for D (5 bases). This CDR3 is built from 14 residues. Trimming stripped 0 bases from V and 4 bases from J, with 11 bases between. CDR1 and CDR2 (germline): DFQATT, SNEGSKA (reference sequence).

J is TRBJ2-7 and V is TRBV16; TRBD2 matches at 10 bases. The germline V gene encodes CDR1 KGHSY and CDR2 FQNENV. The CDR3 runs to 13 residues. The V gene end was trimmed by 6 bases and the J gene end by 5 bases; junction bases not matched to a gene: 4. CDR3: CASRAGGEDEQYF. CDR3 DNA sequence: TGTGCCAGCAGAGCGGGAGGGGAGGACGAGCAGTACTTC.

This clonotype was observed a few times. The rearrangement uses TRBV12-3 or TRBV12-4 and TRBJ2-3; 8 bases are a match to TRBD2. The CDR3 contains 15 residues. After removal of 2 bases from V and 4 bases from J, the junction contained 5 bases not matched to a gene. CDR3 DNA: TGTGCCAGCAGTTTAACCGGGAGGGAGGCAGATACGCAGTATTTT. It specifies CASSLTGREADTQYF.

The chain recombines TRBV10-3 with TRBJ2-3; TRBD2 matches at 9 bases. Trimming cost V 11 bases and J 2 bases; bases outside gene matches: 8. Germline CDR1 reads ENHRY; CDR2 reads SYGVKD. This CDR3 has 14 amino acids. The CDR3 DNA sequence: TGTGCCCAGGGTGGCGGGAGGGCCACAGATACGCAGTATTTT. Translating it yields CAQGGGRATDTQYF.

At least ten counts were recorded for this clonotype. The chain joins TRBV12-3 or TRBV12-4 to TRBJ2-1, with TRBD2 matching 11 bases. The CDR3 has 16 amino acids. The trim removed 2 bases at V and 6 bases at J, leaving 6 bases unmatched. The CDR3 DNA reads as TGTGCCAGCAGTTTACGGGCTAGCGGGGGGTCCAATGAGCAGTTCTTC. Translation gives CASSLRASGGSNEQFF.

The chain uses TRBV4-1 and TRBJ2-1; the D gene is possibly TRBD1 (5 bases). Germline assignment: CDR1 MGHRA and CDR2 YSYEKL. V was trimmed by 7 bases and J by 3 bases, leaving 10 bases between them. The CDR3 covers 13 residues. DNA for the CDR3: TGCGCCAGCACCGGACAAGACTACAATGAGCAGTTCTTC. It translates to CASTGQDYNEQFF.

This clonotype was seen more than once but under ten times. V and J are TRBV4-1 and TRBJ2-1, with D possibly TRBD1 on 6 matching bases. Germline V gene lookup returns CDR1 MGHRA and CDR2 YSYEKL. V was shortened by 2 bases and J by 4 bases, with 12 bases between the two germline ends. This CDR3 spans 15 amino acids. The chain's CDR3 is CASSQPHRAYNEQFF. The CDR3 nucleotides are TGCGCCAGCAGCCAACCACACAGGGCGTACAATGAGCAGTTCTTC.

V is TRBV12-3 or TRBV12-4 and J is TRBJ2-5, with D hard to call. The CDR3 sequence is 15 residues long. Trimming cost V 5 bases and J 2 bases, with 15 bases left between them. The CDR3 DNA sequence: TGTGCCAGCAGTGCAAAGGACGGTGGGCAAGAGACCCAGTACTTC. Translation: CASSAKDGGQETQYF.

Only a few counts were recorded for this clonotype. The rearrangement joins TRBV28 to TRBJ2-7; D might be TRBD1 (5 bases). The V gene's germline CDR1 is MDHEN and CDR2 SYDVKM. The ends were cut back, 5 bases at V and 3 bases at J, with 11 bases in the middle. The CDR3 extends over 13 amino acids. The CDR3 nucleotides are TGTGCCAGCAGTCCACAGGTGAACTACGAGCAGTACTTC. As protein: CASSPQVNYEQYF.

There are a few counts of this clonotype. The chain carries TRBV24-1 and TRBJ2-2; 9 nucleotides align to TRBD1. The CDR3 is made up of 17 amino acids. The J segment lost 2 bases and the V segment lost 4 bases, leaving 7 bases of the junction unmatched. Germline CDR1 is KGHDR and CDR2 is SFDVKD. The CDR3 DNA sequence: TGTGCCACCAGTGACTTCAACAGGGGGCCTAACACCGGGGAGCTGTTTTTT. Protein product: CATSDFNRGPNTGELFF.

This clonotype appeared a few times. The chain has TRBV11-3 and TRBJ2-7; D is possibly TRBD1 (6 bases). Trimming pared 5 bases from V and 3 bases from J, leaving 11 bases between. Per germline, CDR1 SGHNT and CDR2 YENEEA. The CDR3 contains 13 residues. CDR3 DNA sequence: TGTGCCAGCAGCCACAGGGTGGGCTACGAGCAGTACTTC. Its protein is CASSHRVGYEQYF.